What follows are 25 T cell receptor beta chains derived from one specimen sequenced in a study of T cell responses to AZD1222 COVID-19 vaccine. Sequencing used immunoSEQ multiplex PCR; TCRdb keeps in-frame clones, though not all of them. Here the sample spans about 130,000 clones, 92% being singletons. Sequenced material: peripheral blood, taken 28 days after the second AZD1222 dose. The receptors shown here come from an adult who received the AZD1222 COVID-19 vaccine.

This clone was observed once. The CDR3 region is CASNEGASLYNEQFF. The CDR3 coding sequence is TGTGCCAGCAACGAGGGGGCGTCCCTCTACAATGAGCAGTTCTTC. This chain joins TRBV9 and TRBJ2-1; 7 bases match TRBD1. With V trimmed by 6 bases and J by 3 bases, 9 bases remained unmatched. The CDR3 extends over 15 amino acids. Germline CDR1 reads SGDLS; CDR2 reads YYNGEE.

This chain connects TRBV7-8 to TRBJ2-2; no firm D call. Germline CDR1 SGHVS, CDR2 FQNEAQ. Trimming cost V 4 bases and J 5 bases, with 8 bases left between them. The CDR3 has 13 residues. In DNA form, the CDR3 reads TGTGCCAGCAGCTCGACTCGAACCGGGGAGCTGTTTTTT. This gives the protein CASSSTRTGELFF.

This clone is a singleton in its sample. The gene calls are TRBV14 and TRBJ1-2; D may be TRBD1 (6 bases). The CDR3 extends over 15 amino acids. V lost 3 bases and J 4 bases, leaving 15 bases between the germline ends. Germline V gene sequence: CDR1 SGHDN, CDR2 FVKESK. The CDR3 coding sequence is TGTGCCAGCAGCCAGCTCCGCCAGGGGCTCTATGGCTACACCTTC. As protein: CASSQLRQGLYGYTF.

The chain joins TRBV9 to TRBJ1-6, with no clear D. Trimming left V 0 bases short and J 10 bases short, with 8 bases between. The CDR3 spans 13 residues. Germline V gene lookup returns CDR1 SGDLS and CDR2 YYNGEE. The CDR3 nucleotides are TGTGCCAGCAGCGTAGGATCCAAATCACCCCTCCACTTT. Its protein is CASSVGSKSPLHF.

The genes are TRBV3-1 (or the pseudogene TRBV3-2) and TRBJ1-4; D uncertain. CDR1 is LGHDT, CDR2 YNNKEL, per germline (reference sequence). V lost 4 bases and J lost 3, with 21 bases in between. CDR3 length: 18 amino acids. CDR3 in DNA: TGTGCCAGCAGCCGCTCAAACAGCCTGCCGGTGTCTAATGAAAAACTGTTTTTT. Protein: CASSRSNSLPVSNEKLFF.

This clone was seen only once. CDR3 sequence reads: CASSASGVGNQPQHF. The CDR3 bases are TGTGCCAGCAGCGCATCAGGGGTGGGCAATCAGCCCCAGCATTTT. The genes are TRBV9 and TRBJ1-5, with D perhaps matching TRBD1 (6 bases). V was pared by 3 bases and J by 2 bases, with 12 bases between. The CDR3 loop spans 15 amino acids. Germline V gene sequence: CDR1 SGDLS, CDR2 YYNGEE.

V gene TRBV2 combines with J gene TRBJ2-5; D possibly corresponds to TRBD2 (6 bases). CDR3 length equals 14 residues. Per germline, CDR1 SNHLY and CDR2 FYNNEI. Trimming took 6 bases from V and 5 from J, leaving 16 bases between them. CDR3 in DNA: TGTGCCAGCAGAACGGAGTCTCGGGGGGAGACCCAGTACTTC. Encoded protein: CASRTESRGETQYF.

The chain uses TRBV2 and TRBJ1-4; D gene uncertain. V was shortened by 5 bases and J by 5 bases, with 18 bases between the two germline ends. Germline assignment: CDR1 SNHLY and CDR2 FYNNEI. The CDR3 loop spans 16 amino acids. The CDR3 DNA reads as TGTGCCAGCAGTTTGTACGTTGGTCAGGTGAATGAAAAACTGTTTTTT. It is translated as CASSLYVGQVNEKLFF. Full variable domain (missing parts from reference TRBV2 and TRBJ1-4): EPEVTQTPSHQVTQMGQEVILRCVPISNHLYFYWYRQILGQKVEFLVSFYNNEISEKSEIFDDQFSVERPDGSNFTLKIRSTKLEDSAMYFCASSLYVGQVNEKLFFGSGTQLSVL.

V usage is TRBV15 and J usage is TRBJ2-7, with a tentative D call TRBD1 (6 bases). The CDR3 loop spans 14 amino acids. The germline V gene has CDR1 LNHNV and CDR2 YYDKDF (reference sequence). Trimming cost V 1 base and J 3 bases, with 10 bases left between them. The CDR3 spells CATSRGGQDYEQYF. As DNA, the CDR3 is TGTGCCACCAGCAGAGGGGGGCAGGACTACGAGCAGTACTTC. The variable domain in full, with the rest retrieved from reference TRBV15 and TRBJ2-7, is DAMVIQNPRYQVTQFGKPVTLSCSQTLNHNVMYWYQQKSSQAPKLLFHYYDKDFNNEADTPDNFQSRRPNTSFCFLDIRSPGLGDTAMYLCATSRGGQDYEQYFGPGTRLTVT.

This chain uses TRBV2 with TRBJ2-3; D is possibly TRBD2 (5 bases). This CDR3 spans 15 amino acids. The germline V and J ends were trimmed by 6 bases and 0 bases, with 13 bases remaining between them. Germline CDR1 SNHLY, CDR2 FYNNEI. This CDR3 reads CASRERGLSTDTQYF. CDR3 coding DNA: TGTGCCAGCAGGGAGAGAGGGTTAAGCACAGATACGCAGTATTTT.

The chain couples TRBV5-4 to TRBJ1-3; D might be TRBD1 (5 bases). Per the germline V gene, CDR1 is SGHNT and CDR2 is YYREEE (reference sequence). This CDR3 has 14 amino acids. Trimming shortened V by 4 bases and J by 3 bases, and 11 bases separated the two germline ends. CDR3 sequence (DNA): TGTGCCAGCAGCCGGGGGGACGTTGGAAACACCATATATTTT. Its translation: CASSRGDVGNTIYF.

The rearrangement uses TRBV24-1 and TRBJ2-5; TRBD1 agrees at 8 bases. J was trimmed by 5 bases and V by 5 bases; bases with no gene match: 12. The CDR3 contains 16 residues. Germline CDR1 is KGHDR and CDR2 is SFDVKD. CDR3: CATSAPLGQGSETQYF. The DNA of the CDR3 is TGTGCCACCAGTGCCCCCCTCGGACAGGGCTCGGAGACCCAGTACTTC.

The chain links TRBV18 to TRBJ2-7, with 11 nucleotides matching TRBD1. Trimming took 1 base from V and 5 from J; bases not matched to a gene: 4. CDR3 length equals 15 residues. Germline V CDR1 and CDR2: KGHSH, LQKENI. This CDR3 reads CASSPRTGGNNEQYF. The DNA of the CDR3 is TGTGCCAGCTCACCACGGACAGGGGGCAATAACGAGCAGTACTTC. Drawing the rest from reference TRBV18 and TRBJ2-7, the complete variable domain is NAGVMQNPRHLVRRRGQEARLRCSPMKGHSHVYWYRQLPEEGLKFMVYLQKENIIDESGMPKERFSAEFPKEGPSILRIQQVVRGDSAAYFCASSPRTGGNNEQYFGPGTRLTVT.

The gene calls are TRBV5-1 and TRBJ1-1, with TRBD1 matching over 8 bases. Germline assignment: CDR1 SGHRS and CDR2 YFSETQ. This CDR3 spans 14 amino acids. Germline trimming cut 6 bases from V and 1 base from J; bases unmatched to any gene: 5. The CDR3 region is CASKLDRGNTEAFF. DNA for the CDR3: TGCGCCAGCAAGCTAGACAGGGGGAACACTGAAGCTTTCTTT.

This chain joins TRBV5-6 and TRBJ2-3; 10 positions match TRBD2. J was trimmed by 2 bases and V by 1 base; bases with no gene match: 10. Germline V CDR1 and CDR2: SGHDT, YYEEEE. The CDR3 has 18 residues. The CDR3 DNA follows: TGTGCCAGCAGCTTGTTGCTAGCGGGAGATGGAAACACAGATACGCAGTATTTT. Translation gives CASSLLLAGDGNTDTQYF.

The V and J genes are TRBV27 and TRBJ1-6; D call uncertain. The CDR3 loop spans 14 amino acids. CDR1 and CDR2 (germline): MNHEY, SMNVEV (reference sequence). Trimming left V 4 bases short and J 10 bases short, with 14 bases between. The CDR3 region has the DNA TGTGCCAGCAGTTATGCCCCTAGAGGGTCACCCCTCCACTTT. As protein: CASSYAPRGSPLHF.

The CDR3 region is CASSLFTGTGSWNEQFF. The DNA of the CDR3 is TGTGCCAGCAGTTTATTCACCGGGACAGGGAGTTGGAATGAGCAGTTCTTC. The chain is built from TRBV27 and TRBJ2-1, with 9 positions matching TRBD1. The CDR3 length is 17 residues. Germline V lookup: CDR1 MNHEY, CDR2 SMNVEV (reference sequence). V was pared by 1 base and J by 7 bases, with 11 bases of the junction left unmatched.

Only one count was recorded for this clone. The gene calls are TRBV5-1 and TRBJ2-5; D call uncertain. The CDR3 covers 13 residues. The germline V gene encodes CDR1 SGHRS and CDR2 YFSETQ. The V end lost 4 bases, the J end lost 3 bases, and 10 bases lay between the germline ends. CDR3 loop: CASSPDTEETQYF. For the CDR3, the DNA is TGCGCCAGCAGCCCCGACACAGAAGAGACCCAGTACTTC. The full variable domain, with the rest looked up from reference TRBV5-1 and TRBJ2-5, is KAGVTQTPRYLIKTRGQQVTLSCSPISGHRSVSWYQQTPGQGLQFLFEYFSETQRNKGNFPGRFSGRQFSNSRSEMNVSTLELGDSALYLCASSPDTEETQYFGPGTRLLVL.

The J gene is TRBJ1-5, the V gene TRBV30; possible D gene TRBD1, 6 bases. Germline-derived CDR1 and CDR2 are GTSNPN and SVGIG (reference sequence). CDR3 size: 13 residues. Trimming stripped 3 bases from V and 7 bases from J, with 13 bases between. CDR3 amino acids: CAWRDSLGQPQHF. For the CDR3, the DNA is TGTGCCTGGAGGGACAGCCTGGGGCAGCCCCAGCATTTT.

V is TRBV2 and J is TRBJ1-2, with D possibly being TRBD1 (6 bases). From germline, CDR1 is SNHLY and CDR2 FYNNEI. The CDR3 covers 17 residues. V lost 5 bases, J lost 4 bases, and 23 bases lay in between. The CDR3 nucleotides read TGTGCCAGCAGTCCAAAACCGAGGGGGAGCTACGCCTATGGCTACACCTTC. It yields the protein CASSPKPRGSYAYGYTF.

The V call is TRBV7-8, the J call TRBJ2-1; D possibly matches TRBD1 or TRBD2 (6 bases each). Trimming took off 5 bases at V and 1 base at J, with 12 bases between the two ends. The germline gives CDR1 SGHVS, CDR2 FQNEAQ. The CDR3 contains 15 residues. The CDR3 DNA sequence: TGTGCCAGCAGCCGAGAGGGGGGATCCTACAATGAGCAGTTCTTC. Translation: CASSREGGSYNEQFF.

A single count supports this clone. This chain joins TRBV6-5 and TRBJ1-2; no definite D call. The germline gives CDR1 MNHEY, CDR2 SVGAGI. This CDR3 has 15 amino acids. V lost 6 bases to trimming and J lost 0 bases, with 14 bases between them. The DNA of the CDR3 is TGTGCCAGCAGGCCCCTTCCCTTTACTAACTATGGCTACACCTTC. It yields the protein CASRPLPFTNYGYTF.

This chain connects TRBV30 to TRBJ1-1, with D maybe TRBD1 (5 bases). Trimming stripped 4 bases from V and 0 bases from J, with 12 bases between. The CDR3 totals 14 residues. Germline assignment: CDR1 GTSNPN and CDR2 SVGIG (reference sequence). DNA for the CDR3: TGTGCCTGGAACCCAGGGTTGCTGAACACTGAAGCTTTCTTT. This codes for CAWNPGLLNTEAFF.

The genes are TRBV25-1 and TRBJ1-6; D is unresolved. Per germline, CDR1 MGHDK and CDR2 SYGVNS. V was trimmed by 3 bases and J by 10 bases, leaving 16 bases between them. This CDR3 is built from 15 residues. CDR3 loop: CASSDGQYGRSPLHF. In nucleotides, the CDR3 is TGTGCCAGCAGTGACGGGCAATATGGAAGGTCACCCCTCCACTTT.

The gene calls are TRBV4-3 and TRBJ1-3, with D perhaps TRBD1 (6 bases). The CDR3 sequence is 15 residues long. The V and J ends lost 0 bases and 7 bases respectively, with 13 bases between them. Germline-derived CDR1 and CDR2 are LGHNA and YSLEER. CDR3 residues: CASSQEKQGWNTIYF. CDR3 coding DNA: TGCGCCAGCAGCCAAGAGAAACAGGGCTGGAACACCATATATTTT.